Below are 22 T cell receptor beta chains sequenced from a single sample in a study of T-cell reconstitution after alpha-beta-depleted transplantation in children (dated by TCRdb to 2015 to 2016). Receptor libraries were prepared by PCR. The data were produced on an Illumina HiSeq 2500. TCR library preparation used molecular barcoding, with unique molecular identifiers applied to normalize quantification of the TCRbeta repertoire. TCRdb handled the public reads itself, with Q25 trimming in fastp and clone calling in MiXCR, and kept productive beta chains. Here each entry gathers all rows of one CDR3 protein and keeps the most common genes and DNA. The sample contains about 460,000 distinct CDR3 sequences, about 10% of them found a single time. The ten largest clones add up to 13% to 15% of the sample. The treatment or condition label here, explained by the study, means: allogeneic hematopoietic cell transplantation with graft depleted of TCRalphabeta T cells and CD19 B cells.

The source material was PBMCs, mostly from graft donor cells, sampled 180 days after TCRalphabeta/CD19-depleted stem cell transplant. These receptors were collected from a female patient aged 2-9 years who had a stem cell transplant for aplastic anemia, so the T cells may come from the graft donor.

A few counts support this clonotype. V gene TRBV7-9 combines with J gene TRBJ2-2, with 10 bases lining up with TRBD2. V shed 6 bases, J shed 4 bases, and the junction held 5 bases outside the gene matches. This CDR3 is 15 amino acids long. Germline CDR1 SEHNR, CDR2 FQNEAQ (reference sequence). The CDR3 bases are TGTGCCAGCAGACGACTAGCGGGTCCCACCGGGGAGCTGTTTTTT. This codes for CASRRLAGPTGELFF. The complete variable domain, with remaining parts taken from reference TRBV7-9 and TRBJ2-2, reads DTGVSQNPRHKITKRGQNVTFRCDPISEHNRLYWYRQTLGQGPEFLTYFQNEAQLEKSRLLSDRFSAERPKGSFSTLEIQRTEQGDSAMYLCASRRLAGPTGELFFGEGSRLTVL.

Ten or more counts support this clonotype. The CDR3 spells CASSYGRLWGKTYEQYF. In nucleotides, the CDR3 is TGTGCCAGCAGTTACGGAAGGCTATGGGGCAAAACCTACGAGCAGTACTTC. This sequence joins TRBV6-5 and TRBJ2-7, with a tentative D call TRBD1 (5 bases). Trimming removed 2 bases at V and 2 bases at J, with 19 bases between. CDR1 and CDR2 from the germline V gene are MNHEY and SVGAGI. The CDR3 covers 17 residues.

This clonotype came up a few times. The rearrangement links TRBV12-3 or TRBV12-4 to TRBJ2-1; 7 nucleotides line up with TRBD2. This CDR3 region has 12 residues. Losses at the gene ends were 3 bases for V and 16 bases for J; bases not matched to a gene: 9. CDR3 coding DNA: TGTGCCAGCAGTTTCCGGCTAGCGGAACCTTTCTTC. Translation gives CASSFRLAEPFF.

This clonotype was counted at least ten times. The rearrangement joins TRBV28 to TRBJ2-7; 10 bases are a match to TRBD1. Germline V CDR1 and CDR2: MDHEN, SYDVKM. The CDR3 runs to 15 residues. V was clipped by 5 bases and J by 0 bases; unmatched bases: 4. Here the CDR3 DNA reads TGTGCCAGCAGTCGCCGGACAGGGGGCTCCTACGAGCAGTACTTC. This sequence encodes CASSRRTGGSYEQYF.

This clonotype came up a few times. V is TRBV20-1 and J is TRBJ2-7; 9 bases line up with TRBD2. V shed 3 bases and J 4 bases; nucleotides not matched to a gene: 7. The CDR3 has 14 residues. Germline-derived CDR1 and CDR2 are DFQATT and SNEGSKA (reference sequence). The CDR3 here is CSASSAGGPYEQYF. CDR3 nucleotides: TGCAGTGCTAGTTCTGCGGGAGGGCCGTACGAGCAGTACTTC.

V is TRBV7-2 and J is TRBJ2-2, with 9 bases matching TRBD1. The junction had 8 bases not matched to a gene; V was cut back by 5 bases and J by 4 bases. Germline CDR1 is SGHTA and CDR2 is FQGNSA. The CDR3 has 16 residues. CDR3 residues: CASSPHRGLITGELFF. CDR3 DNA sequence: TGTGCCAGCAGCCCTCACAGGGGGCTAATCACCGGGGAGCTGTTTTTT.

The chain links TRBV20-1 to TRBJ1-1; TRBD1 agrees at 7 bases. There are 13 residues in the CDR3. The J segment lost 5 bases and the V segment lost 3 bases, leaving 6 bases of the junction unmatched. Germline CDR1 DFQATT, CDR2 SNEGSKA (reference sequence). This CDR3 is CSASRDSNTEAFF. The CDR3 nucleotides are TGCAGTGCTAGCCGGGACAGTAATACTGAAGCTTTCTTT.

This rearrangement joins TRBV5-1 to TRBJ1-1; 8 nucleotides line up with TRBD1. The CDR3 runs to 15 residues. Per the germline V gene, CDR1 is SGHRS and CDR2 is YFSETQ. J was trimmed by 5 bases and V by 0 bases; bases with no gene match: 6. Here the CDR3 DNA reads TGCGCCAGCAGCTTGGGACAGGGGTTGGGTACTGAAGCTTTCTTT. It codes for CASSLGQGLGTEAFF. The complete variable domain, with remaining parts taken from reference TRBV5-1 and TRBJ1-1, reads KAGVTQTPRYLIKTRGQQVTLSCSPISGHRSVSWYQQTPGQGLQFLFEYFSETQRNKGNFPGRFSGRQFSNSRSEMNVSTLELGDSALYLCASSLGQGLGTEAFFGQGTRLTVV.

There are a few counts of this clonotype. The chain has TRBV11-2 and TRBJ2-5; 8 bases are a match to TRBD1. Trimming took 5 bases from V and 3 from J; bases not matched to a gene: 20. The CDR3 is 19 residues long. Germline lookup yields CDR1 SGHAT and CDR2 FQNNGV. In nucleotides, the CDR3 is TGTGCCAGCAGCCCAGGAGTAGGGCAGGGGGCCCTTCTGGAAGAGACCCAGTACTTC. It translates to CASSPGVGQGALLEETQYF.

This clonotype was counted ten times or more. CDR3 in amino acids: CSARDSGMYEQYF. In nucleotides, the CDR3 is TGCAGTGCTCGGGACAGTGGTATGTACGAGCAGTACTTC. The V gene is TRBV20-1, the J gene TRBJ2-7, with 7 bases aligning to TRBD1. The J segment lost 4 bases and the V segment lost 5 bases, leaving 8 bases of the junction unmatched. The CDR3 totals 13 residues. Per the germline V gene, CDR1 is DFQATT and CDR2 is SNEGSKA (reference sequence).

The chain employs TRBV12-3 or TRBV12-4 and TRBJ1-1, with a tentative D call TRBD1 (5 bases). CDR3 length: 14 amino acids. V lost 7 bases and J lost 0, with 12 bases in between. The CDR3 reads CASNPNRLNTEAFF. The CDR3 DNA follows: TGTGCCAGCAATCCTAACAGGTTGAACACTGAAGCTTTCTTT.

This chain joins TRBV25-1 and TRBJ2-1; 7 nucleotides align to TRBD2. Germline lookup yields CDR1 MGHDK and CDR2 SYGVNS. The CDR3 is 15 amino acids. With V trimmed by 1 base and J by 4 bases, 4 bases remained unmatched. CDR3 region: CASSELGGRYNEQFF. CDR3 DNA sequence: TGTGCCAGCAGTGAATTGGGGGGGAGGTACAATGAGCAGTTCTTC.

The CDR3 spells CASSLGQRRETQYF. Here the CDR3 DNA reads TGTGCCAGCAGCTTGGGACAGCGGAGGGAGACCCAGTACTTC. The chain employs TRBV7-9 and TRBJ2-5, with TRBD1 matching over 7 bases. The CDR3 contains 14 residues. Germline trimming cut 3 bases from V and 5 bases from J; bases unmatched to any gene: 6. Germline V CDR1 and CDR2: SEHNR, FQNEAQ (reference sequence).

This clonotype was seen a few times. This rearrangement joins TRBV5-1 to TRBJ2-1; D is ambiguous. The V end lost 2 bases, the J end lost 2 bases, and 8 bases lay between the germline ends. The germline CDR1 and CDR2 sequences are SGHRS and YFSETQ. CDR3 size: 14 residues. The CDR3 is CASSLELAYNEQFF. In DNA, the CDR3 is TGCGCCAGCAGCTTAGAATTGGCCTACAATGAGCAGTTCTTC.

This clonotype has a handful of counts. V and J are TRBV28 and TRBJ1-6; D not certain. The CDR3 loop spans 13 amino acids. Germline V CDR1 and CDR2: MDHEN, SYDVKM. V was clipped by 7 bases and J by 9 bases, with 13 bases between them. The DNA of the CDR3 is TGTGCCAGCACCCCTAGGATCCTTTCACCCCTCCACTTT. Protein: CASTPRILSPLHF. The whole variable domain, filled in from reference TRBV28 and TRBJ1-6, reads DVKVTQSSRYLVKRTGEKVFLECVQDMDHENMFWYRQDPGLGLRLIYFSYDVKMKEKGDIPEGYSVSREKKERFSLILESASTNQTSMYLCASTPRILSPLHFGNGTRLTVT.

The CDR3 DNA sequence: TGCAGTGCTAGGGGGACAGGGGGCGAATCCGGTAATTCACCCCTCCACTTT. It encodes CSARGTGGESGNSPLHF. The chain joins TRBV20-1 to TRBJ1-6, with 12 bases that match TRBD1. The CDR3 totals 17 residues. Trimming took 3 bases from V and 6 from J; bases not matched to a gene: 9. Per the germline V gene, CDR1 is DFQATT and CDR2 is SNEGSKA (reference sequence).

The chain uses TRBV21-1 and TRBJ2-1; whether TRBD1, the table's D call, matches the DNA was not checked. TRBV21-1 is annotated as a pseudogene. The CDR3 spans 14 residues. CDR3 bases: TGTGCCAGCAGCCACCGTAACAGGGGTAATGAGCAGTTCTTC. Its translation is CASSHRNRGNEQFF.

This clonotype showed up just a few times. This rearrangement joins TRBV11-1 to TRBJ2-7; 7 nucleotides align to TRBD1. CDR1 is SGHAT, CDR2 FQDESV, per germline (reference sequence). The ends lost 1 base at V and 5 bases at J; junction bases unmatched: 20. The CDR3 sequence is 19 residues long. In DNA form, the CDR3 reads TGTGCCAGCAGCTTAGGGGCCGGGACAGCTATCGCTCCCGGGGACGAGCAGTACGTC. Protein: CASSLGAGTAIAPGDEQYV.

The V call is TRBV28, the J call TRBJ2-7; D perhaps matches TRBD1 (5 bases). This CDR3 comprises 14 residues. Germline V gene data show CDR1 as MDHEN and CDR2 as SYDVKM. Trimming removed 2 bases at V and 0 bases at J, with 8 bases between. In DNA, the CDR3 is TGTGCCAGCAGTTTAAAGGGGTACTCCTACGAGCAGTACTTC. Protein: CASSLKGYSYEQYF.

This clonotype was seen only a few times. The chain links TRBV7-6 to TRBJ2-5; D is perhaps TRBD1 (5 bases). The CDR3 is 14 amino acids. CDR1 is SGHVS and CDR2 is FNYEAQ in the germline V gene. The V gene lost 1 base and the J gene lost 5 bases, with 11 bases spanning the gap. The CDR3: CASSLVRQRETQYF. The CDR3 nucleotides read TGTGCCAGCAGCTTAGTAAGACAGAGGGAGACCCAGTACTTC. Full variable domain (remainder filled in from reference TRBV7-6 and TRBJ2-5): GAGVSQSPRYKVTKRGQDVALRCDPISGHVSLYWYRQALGQGPEFLTYFNYEAQQDKSGLPNDRFSAERPEGSISTLTIQRTEQRDSAMYRCASSLVRQRETQYFGPGTRLLVL.

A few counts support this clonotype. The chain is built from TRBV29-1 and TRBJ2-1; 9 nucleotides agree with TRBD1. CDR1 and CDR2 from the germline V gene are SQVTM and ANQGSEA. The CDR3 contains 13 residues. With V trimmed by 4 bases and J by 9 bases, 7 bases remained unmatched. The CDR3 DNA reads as TGCAGCGTTGCACGGACAGGGGCGGTTGAGCAGTTCTTC. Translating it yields CSVARTGAVEQFF.

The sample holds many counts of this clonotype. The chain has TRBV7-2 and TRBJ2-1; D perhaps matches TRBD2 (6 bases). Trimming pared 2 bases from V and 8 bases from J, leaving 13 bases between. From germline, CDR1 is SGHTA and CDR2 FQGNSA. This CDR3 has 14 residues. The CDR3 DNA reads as TGTGCCAGCAGCTTAAAGACTAGTATACATGAGCAGTTCTTC. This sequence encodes CASSLKTSIHEQFF. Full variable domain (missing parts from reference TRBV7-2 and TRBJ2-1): GAGVSQSPSNKVTEKGKDVELRCDPISGHTALYWYRQSLGQGLEFLIYFQGNSAPDKSGLPSDRFSAERTGGSVSTLTIQRTQQEDSAVYLCASSLKTSIHEQFFGPGTRLTVL.